This entry concerns a single TCR beta chain. The antigen is unknown. Germline CDR1 and CDR2: MNHNS and SASEGT. This CDR3 has 12 residues. V gave up 8 bases and J gave up 4 bases, with 11 bases separating them. TCRdb's table, derived via immunoSEQ multiplex PCR, lists solely in-frame clones and lacks some. The table shows some 22,000 clones, with more than 95% occurring only once. This record belongs to a study of T cells in tuberculosis. The overall study: The T cells targeted glucose monomycolate, a mycobacterial lipid, via CD1B. Points from the study as a whole: Shorter CDR3-alpha in active tuberculosis partly drove smaller distances. Cases with active tuberculosis were adults, while controls were adolescents.

V usage is TRBV6-1 and J usage is TRBJ1-2, with D possibly TRBD1 on 5 matching bases. The sequence was obtained from a donor aged 10 to 29 with latent tuberculosis or without tuberculosis infection. Sequences were obtained from PBMCs. CDR3 in amino acids: CASPGGVYGYTF. In nucleotides, the CDR3 is TGTGCCAGCCCGGGGGGGGTCTATGGCTACACCTTC.